This paragraph reports one T cell receptor (beta chain). Its antigen remains unidentified. This CDR3 has 14 residues. This sample stems from a study of monozygotic twins with inflammatory bowel disease. Study observations and caveats: No detectable difference in repertoire similarity separated concordant from discordant twins, possibly as a result of limited power.

Template switching was used to attach UMIs, which incorporated a 6-nucleotide sample barcode. TCRdb re-called the 5' RACE reads; one entry per CDR3 protein, DNA not given. The sample totals 110,000 or so distinct CDR3 sequences. The sample consisted of blood. This TCR came from a human donor with ulcerative colitis or Crohn's disease, or a healthy co-twin of an affected twin (not recorded which). The rearrangement uses TRBV12-3 or TRBV12-4 and TRBJ2-1; no DNA is available, so the TRBD1 call from TCRdb remains unchecked. CDR3 amino acids: CASSPGTGMDEQFF.